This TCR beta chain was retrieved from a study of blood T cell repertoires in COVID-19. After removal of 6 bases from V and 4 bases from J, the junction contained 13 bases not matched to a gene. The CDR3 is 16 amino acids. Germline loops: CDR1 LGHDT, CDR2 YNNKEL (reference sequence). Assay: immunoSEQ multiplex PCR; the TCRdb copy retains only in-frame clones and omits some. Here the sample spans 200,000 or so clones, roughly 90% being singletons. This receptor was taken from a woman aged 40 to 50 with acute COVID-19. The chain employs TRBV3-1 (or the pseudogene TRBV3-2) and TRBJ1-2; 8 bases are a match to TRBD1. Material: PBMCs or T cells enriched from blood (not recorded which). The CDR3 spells CASRSHDRGKSYGYTF. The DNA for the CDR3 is TGTGCCAGCAGGTCCCACGACAGGGGAAAGAGCTATGGCTACACCTTC.